This entry concerns a single T cell receptor (beta chain). No antigen is known for it. This entry belongs to a study of vaccination effects on CD4 cells after COVID-19. V was cut by 0 bases and J by 5 bases, with 13 bases left in between. Germline V CDR1 and CDR2: SGHKS, YYEKEE (reference sequence). The CDR3 spans 15 residues. Broader study findings: Only a single clone (1 of 255 vaccine-induced clones in healthy vaccinees) cross-reacted with common cold coronaviruses.

Culture lasted under 13 days before CD4+ T cell isolation. Two-dose BNT162b2 or mRNA-1273 vaccination was given to participants. TCRdb's copy holds only in-frame clones and misses some; the assay was immunoSEQ multiplex PCR. The table shows about 73,000 clones, with approximately 73% occurring only once. This sample comprised CD4+ T cells from PBMCs cultured without peptide, obtained after COVID-19 vaccination. The sequence was obtained from a human donor who received a COVID-19 vaccine. The V call is TRBV5-5, the J call TRBJ2-3; perhaps TRBD1 as D (5 bases). This CDR3 reads CASSLVAGIGDTQYF. CDR3 in DNA: TGTGCCAGCAGCTTGGTGGCAGGGATTGGAGATACGCAGTATTTT.